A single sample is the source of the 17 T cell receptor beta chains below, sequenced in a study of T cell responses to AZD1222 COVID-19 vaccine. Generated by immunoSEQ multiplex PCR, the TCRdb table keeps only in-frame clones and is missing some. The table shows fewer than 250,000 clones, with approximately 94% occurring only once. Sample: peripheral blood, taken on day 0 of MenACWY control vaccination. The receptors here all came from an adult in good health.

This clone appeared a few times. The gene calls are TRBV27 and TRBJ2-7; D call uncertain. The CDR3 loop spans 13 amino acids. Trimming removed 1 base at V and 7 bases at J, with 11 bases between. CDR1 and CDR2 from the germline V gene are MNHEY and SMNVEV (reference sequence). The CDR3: CASSLWPSGEQYF. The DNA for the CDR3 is TGTGCCAGCAGTTTATGGCCCTCCGGGGAGCAGTACTTC.

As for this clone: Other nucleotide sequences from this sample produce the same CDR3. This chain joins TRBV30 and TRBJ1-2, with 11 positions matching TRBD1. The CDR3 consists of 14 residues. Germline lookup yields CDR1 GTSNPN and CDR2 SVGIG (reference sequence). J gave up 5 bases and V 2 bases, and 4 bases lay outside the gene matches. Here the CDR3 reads CAWSPGQGAYGYTF. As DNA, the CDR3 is TGTGCCTGGAGTCCCGGACAGGGGGCATATGGCTACACCTTC.

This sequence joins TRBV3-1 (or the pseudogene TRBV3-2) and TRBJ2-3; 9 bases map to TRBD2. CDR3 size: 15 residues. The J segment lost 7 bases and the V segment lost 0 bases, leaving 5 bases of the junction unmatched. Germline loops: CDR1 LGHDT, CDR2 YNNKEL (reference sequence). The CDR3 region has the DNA TGTGCCAGCAGCCAAGAGGGGCTAGCGGGGTATACGCAGTATTTT. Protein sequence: CASSQEGLAGYTQYF.

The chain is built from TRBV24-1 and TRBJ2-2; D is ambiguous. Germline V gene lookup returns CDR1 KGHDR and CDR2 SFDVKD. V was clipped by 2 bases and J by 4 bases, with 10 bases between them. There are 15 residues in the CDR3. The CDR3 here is CATSDSGVSTGELFF. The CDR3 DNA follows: TGTGCCACCAGTGATTCGGGTGTGAGCACCGGGGAGCTGTTTTTT.

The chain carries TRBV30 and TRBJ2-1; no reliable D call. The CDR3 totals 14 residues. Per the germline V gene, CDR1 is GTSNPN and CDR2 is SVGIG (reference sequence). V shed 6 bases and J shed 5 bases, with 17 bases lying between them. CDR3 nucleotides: TGTGCCTGCCACCTCAGGCGGCAGAACAATGAGCAGTTCTTC. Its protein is CACHLRRQNNEQFF.

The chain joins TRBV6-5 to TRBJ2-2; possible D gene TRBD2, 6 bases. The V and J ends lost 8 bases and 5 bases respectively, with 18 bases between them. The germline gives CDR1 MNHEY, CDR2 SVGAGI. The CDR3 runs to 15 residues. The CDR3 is CASRREVLPTGELFF. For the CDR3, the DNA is TGTGCCAGCCGCAGGGAGGTACTACCGACCGGGGAGCTGTTTTTT.

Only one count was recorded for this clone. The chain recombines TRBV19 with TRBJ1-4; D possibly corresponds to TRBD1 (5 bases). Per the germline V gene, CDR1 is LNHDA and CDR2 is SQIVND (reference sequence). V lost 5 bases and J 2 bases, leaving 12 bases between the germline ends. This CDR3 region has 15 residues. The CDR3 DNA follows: TGTGCCAGTAGTCAGGGTATTGGTACTAATGAAAAACTGTTTTTT. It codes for CASSQGIGTNEKLFF.

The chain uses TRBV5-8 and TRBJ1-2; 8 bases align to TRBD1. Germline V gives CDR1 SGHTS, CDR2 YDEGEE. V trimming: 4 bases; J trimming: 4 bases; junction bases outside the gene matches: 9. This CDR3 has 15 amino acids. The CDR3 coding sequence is TGTGCCAGCAGCCAGCCCGGGACAGGACTCTATGGCTACACCTTC. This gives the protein CASSQPGTGLYGYTF.

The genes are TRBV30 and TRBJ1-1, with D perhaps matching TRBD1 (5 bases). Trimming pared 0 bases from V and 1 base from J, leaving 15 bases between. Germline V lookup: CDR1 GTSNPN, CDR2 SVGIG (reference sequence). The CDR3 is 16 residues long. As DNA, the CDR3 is TGTGCCTGGAGTGTACGATCGGGGGTAAGGAACACTGAAGCTTTCTTT. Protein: CAWSVRSGVRNTEAFF.

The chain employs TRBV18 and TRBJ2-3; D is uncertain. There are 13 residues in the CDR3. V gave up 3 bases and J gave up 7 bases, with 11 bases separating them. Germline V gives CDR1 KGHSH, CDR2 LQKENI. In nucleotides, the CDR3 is TGTGCCAGCTCACCTTTGCCAGTCAATACGCAGTATTTT. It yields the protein CASSPLPVNTQYF.

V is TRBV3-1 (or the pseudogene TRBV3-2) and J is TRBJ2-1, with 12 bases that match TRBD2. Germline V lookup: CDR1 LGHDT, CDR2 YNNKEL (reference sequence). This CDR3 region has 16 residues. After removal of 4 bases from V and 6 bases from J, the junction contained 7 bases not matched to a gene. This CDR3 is CASSPLAGGLFNEQFF. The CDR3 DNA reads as TGTGCCAGCAGCCCGCTAGCGGGGGGGCTGTTCAATGAGCAGTTCTTC.

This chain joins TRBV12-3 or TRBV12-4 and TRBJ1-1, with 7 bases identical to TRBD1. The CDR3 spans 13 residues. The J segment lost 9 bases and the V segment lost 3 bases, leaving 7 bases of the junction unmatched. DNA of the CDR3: TGTGCCAGCAGTTTTGTCCAGGGGGAAAAAGCTTTCTTT. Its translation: CASSFVQGEKAFF.

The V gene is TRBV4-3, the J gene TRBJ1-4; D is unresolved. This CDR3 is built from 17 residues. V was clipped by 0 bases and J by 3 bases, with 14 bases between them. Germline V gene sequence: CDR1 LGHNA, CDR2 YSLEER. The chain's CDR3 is CASSQDWAGRANEKLFF. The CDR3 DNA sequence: TGCGCCAGCAGCCAAGATTGGGCAGGAAGGGCTAATGAAAAACTGTTTTTT.

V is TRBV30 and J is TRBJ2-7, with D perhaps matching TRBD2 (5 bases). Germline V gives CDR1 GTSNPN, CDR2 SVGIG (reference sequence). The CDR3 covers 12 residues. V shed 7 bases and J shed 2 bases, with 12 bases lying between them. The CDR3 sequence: CAFSGSAYEQYF. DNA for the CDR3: TGTGCCTTTTCGGGAAGTGCCTACGAGCAGTACTTC.

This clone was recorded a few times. The CDR3 DNA is TGCGCCAGCAGCCTATTGGGGACAGGGGGCCGGGAGCAGTACTTC. Encoded protein: CASSLLGTGGREQYF. The V gene is TRBV5-1, the J gene TRBJ2-7; 12 bases map to TRBD1. Germline V lookup: CDR1 SGHRS, CDR2 YFSETQ. The CDR3 is 15 amino acids. With V trimmed by 4 bases and J by 7 bases, 9 bases remained unmatched.

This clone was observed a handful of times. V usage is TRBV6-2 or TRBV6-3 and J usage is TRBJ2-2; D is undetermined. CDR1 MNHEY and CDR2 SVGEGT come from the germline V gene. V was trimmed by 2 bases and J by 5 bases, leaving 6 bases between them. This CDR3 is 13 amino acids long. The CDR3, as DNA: TGTGCCAGCAGTTACGATCATACCGGGGAGCTGTTTTTT. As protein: CASSYDHTGELFF.

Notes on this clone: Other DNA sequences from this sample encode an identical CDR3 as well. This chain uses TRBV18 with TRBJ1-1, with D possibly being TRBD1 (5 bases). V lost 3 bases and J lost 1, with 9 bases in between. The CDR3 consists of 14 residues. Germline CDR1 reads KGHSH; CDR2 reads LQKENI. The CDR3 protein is CASSPRTGNTEAFF. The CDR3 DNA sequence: TGTGCCAGCTCACCCCGTACAGGGAACACTGAAGCTTTCTTT.